The present T cell receptor (beta chain) was sequenced within a study of beta chain features in type 1 diabetes. Regarding this clone: Antigen unknown.

Study-wide results and limits: Among patients with Type 1 diabetes, TCRB CDR3s were moderately but significantly shorter in every one of the four CD4+ subsets. PCR might pick shorter templates more often, in the same way for patients and controls.

Trimming cost V 6 bases and J 5 bases; bases outside gene matches: 8. This CDR3 spans 15 amino acids. Germline V gene lookup returns CDR1 MNHNS and CDR2 SASEGT. What was sequenced were expressed TCRB transcripts, since all of the isolated RNA had been reverse transcribed. Using immunoSEQ multiplex PCR, the repertoire was profiled, and TCRdb retains in-frame clones only, with some absent. The data contain approximately 130,000 clones, roughly a sixth of them singletons. Based on CD45RO/CCR7/CD25/CD127/CD95/CD27, CD4+ regulatory, stem cell-like memory, naive and central memory cells were sorted. Sequences were obtained from central memory CD4+ T cells from blood. The clonotype comes from a man between 18 and 35 years old with type 1 diabetes. The chain carries TRBV6-1 and TRBJ2-5; 11 bases agree with TRBD1. CDR3 nucleotide sequence: TGTGCCAGCAGGGCCGGGACAGGGGGTGAGGAGACCCAGTACTTC. Translating gives CASRAGTGGEETQYF.